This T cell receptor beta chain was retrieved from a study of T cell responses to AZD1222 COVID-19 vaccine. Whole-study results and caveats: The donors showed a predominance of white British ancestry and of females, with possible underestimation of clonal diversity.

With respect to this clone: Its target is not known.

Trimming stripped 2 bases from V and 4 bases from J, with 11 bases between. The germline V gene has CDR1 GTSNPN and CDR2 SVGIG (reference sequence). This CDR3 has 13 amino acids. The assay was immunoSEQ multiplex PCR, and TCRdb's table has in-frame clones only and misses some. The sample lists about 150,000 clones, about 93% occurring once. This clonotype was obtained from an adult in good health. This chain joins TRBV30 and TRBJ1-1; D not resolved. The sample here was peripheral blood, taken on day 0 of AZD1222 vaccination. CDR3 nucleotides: TGTGCCTGGAGTCCCCTGGGCAGCACTGAAGCTTTCTTT. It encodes CAWSPLGSTEAFF.